A single T cell receptor (beta chain) is shown here with its context. These data are taken from a study of blood T cell repertoires in COVID-19. Generated by immunoSEQ multiplex PCR, the TCRdb table keeps only in-frame clones and is missing some. The sample yields around 190,000 clones, 84% seen once. CDR3 size: 17 residues. The V and J ends lost 4 bases and 3 bases, in that order; junction bases with no gene match: 12. Germline assignment: CDR1 MGHDK and CDR2 SYGVNS. The sequence was obtained from a woman in her twenties or thirties who had been exposed to COVID-19. V usage is TRBV25-1 and J usage is TRBJ1-3; 7 nucleotides line up with TRBD1. The sequencing input was PBMCs or T cells enriched from blood (not recorded which). Written as DNA, the CDR3 is TGTGCCAGCAGTGCCCATCAGGGGGGCCTTATTGGAAACACCATATATTTT. It codes for CASSAHQGGLIGNTIYF.